A single sample gave rise to the 21 T cell receptor beta chains below, sequenced in a study of cytomegalovirus exposure and HLA in healthy donors. Use of 60 Vbeta and 13 Jbeta primers characterized the PCR. Clones were sequenced by immunoSEQ multiplex PCR, and TCRdb holds only the in-frame ones, with some missing. Of approximately 88,000 clones listed, more than 60% are singletons. Sequenced: PBMCs. These receptors all stem from a man aged 50-59 years in good health and CMV-seropositive.

This clone was observed a few times. The chain uses TRBV19 and TRBJ1-1; 8 bases match TRBD1. Trimming at V came to 6 bases and at J to 2 bases, leaving 8 bases not matched to a gene. Per the germline V gene, CDR1 is LNHDA and CDR2 is SQIVND (reference sequence). The CDR3 spans 15 residues. CDR3 nucleotide sequence: TGTGCCAGTAGAGACCGGGACAGGATTAACACTGAAGCTTTCTTT. Translation gives CASRDRDRINTEAFF.

V is TRBV7-9 and J is TRBJ2-1; TRBD1 is a possible D gene (6 bases). Trimming removed 0 bases from V and 13 bases from J, with 16 bases in between. Germline assignment: CDR1 SEHNR and CDR2 FQNEAQ (reference sequence). The CDR3 totals 14 residues. CDR3 loop: CASSLASRWGQQFF. CDR3 DNA: TGTGCCAGCAGCTTAGCGTCTCGGTGGGGACAACAGTTCTTC. Variable domain in full (rest from reference TRBV7-9 and TRBJ2-1): DTGVSQNPRHKITKRGQNVTFRCDPISEHNRLYWYRQTLGQGPEFLTYFQNEAQLEKSRLLSDRFSAERPKGSFSTLEIQRTEQGDSAMYLCASSLASRWGQQFFGPGTRLTVL.

The J gene is TRBJ2-7, the V gene TRBV27, with 8 bases fitting TRBD2. Germline trimming cut 6 bases from V and 6 bases from J; bases unmatched to any gene: 13. From germline, CDR1 is MNHEY and CDR2 SMNVEV (reference sequence). This CDR3 spans 15 amino acids. The CDR3 coding sequence is TGTGCCAGCAGCCTGACGGGGGGGGCCTGGGGCGAGCAGTACTTC. Protein: CASSLTGGAWGEQYF.

This rearrangement joins TRBV6-1 to TRBJ2-1; TRBD2 matches 10 bases. After removal of 2 bases from V and 13 bases from J, the junction contained 11 bases not matched to a gene. There are 15 residues in the CDR3. Germline loops: CDR1 MNHNS, CDR2 SASEGT. CDR3 in amino acids: CASSEQSGGAGVQFF. For the CDR3, the DNA is TGTGCCAGCAGTGAACAGAGCGGGGGGGCCGGGGTTCAGTTCTTC.

The CDR3 DNA reads TGTGCCAGCAGCCTCCAAACAGGCTCCTACGAGCAGTACTTC. Protein: CASSLQTGSYEQYF. The chain employs TRBV7-2 and TRBJ2-7, with D perhaps matching TRBD1 (5 bases). V was cut by 5 bases and J by 0 bases, with 11 bases left in between. The CDR3 is 14 residues long. From germline, CDR1 is SGHTA and CDR2 FQGNSA.

The chain has TRBV7-2 and TRBJ2-5; maybe TRBD2 (5 bases). V shed 5 bases and J shed 4 bases, with 11 bases lying between them. CDR3 size: 13 residues. Germline loops: CDR1 SGHTA, CDR2 FQGNSA. The CDR3 nucleotides are TGTGCCAGCAGCCGACGCGAGGGAGAGACCCAGTACTTC. It translates to CASSRREGETQYF.

For this clone: The junction departs from the called germline gene at one end, perhaps through a read error. This chain connects TRBV6-5 to TRBJ1-2, with D perhaps matching TRBD1 (6 bases). The CDR3 covers 14 residues. Germline assignment: CDR1 MNHEY and CDR2 SVGAGI. The CDR3 DNA follows: TGTGCCAGCAGTGGCGACGGACAGTTCTATGGCTACCCCTTC. Translation gives CASSGDGQFYGYPF.

The chain recombines TRBV5-6 with TRBJ2-4; 7 bases align to TRBD1. V lost 0 bases to trimming and J lost 8 bases; unmatched junction nucleotides: 2. Germline assignment: CDR1 SGHDT and CDR2 YYEEEE. The CDR3 totals 13 residues. The chain's CDR3 is CASSLDRGYIQYF. Here the CDR3 DNA reads TGTGCCAGCAGCTTGGACAGGGGATACATTCAGTACTTC.

This rearrangement joins TRBV18 to TRBJ2-5; 9 bases map to TRBD1. CDR3 size: 14 residues. Trimming cost V 3 bases and J 5 bases; bases outside gene matches: 4. Germline V gene lookup returns CDR1 KGHSH and CDR2 LQKENI. The CDR3 coding sequence is TGTGCCAGCTCACCCAACAGGGGGCAGGAGACCCAGTACTTC. Protein product: CASSPNRGQETQYF.

This chain links TRBV30 with TRBJ1-5; 7 nucleotides line up with TRBD1. Trimming cost V 2 bases and J 2 bases; bases outside gene matches: 12. The CDR3 runs 17 residues. The germline V gene has CDR1 GTSNPN and CDR2 SVGIG (reference sequence). CDR3 coding DNA: TGTGCCTGGAGTTTCGGTCAGGGGGTCTGGGGCAATCAGCCCCAGCATTTT. Its protein product is CAWSFGQGVWGNQPQHF.

The genes are TRBV7-2 and TRBJ2-1; 10 nucleotides align to TRBD2. The germline V gene has CDR1 SGHTA and CDR2 FQGNSA. The ends lost 2 bases at V and 6 bases at J; junction bases unmatched: 7. The CDR3 totals 16 residues. This CDR3 reads CASSLSSTSGLNEQFF. For the CDR3, the DNA is TGTGCCAGCAGCTTATCGTCGACTAGCGGGCTCAATGAGCAGTTCTTC.

A word on this clone: At one end the junction does not follow the germline gene, possibly because of a read error. The chain uses TRBV19 and TRBJ1-5, with unresolved D. Germline V gives CDR1 LNHDA, CDR2 SQIVND (reference sequence). This CDR3 contains 13 residues. The CDR3 DNA reads TGTGCCAGTAGTTTGGCCCCGTATCAACCCCAGCATTTT. This translates into CASSLAPYQPQHF.

The genes are TRBV27 and TRBJ2-7; 8 bases match TRBD1. Germline V lookup: CDR1 MNHEY, CDR2 SMNVEV (reference sequence). Trimming cost V 7 bases and J 4 bases; bases outside gene matches: 9. The CDR3 runs to 14 residues. The CDR3 loop reads CASTPSDRAYEQYF. The CDR3 bases are TGTGCCAGCACCCCATCGGACAGGGCTTACGAGCAGTACTTC.

This chain joins TRBV30 and TRBJ1-6, with D maybe TRBD1 (6 bases). Germline V gene lookup returns CDR1 GTSNPN and CDR2 SVGIG (reference sequence). The germline V and J ends were trimmed by 6 bases and 9 bases, with 18 bases remaining between them. The CDR3 totals 14 residues. CDR3 nucleotide sequence: TGTGCCTGTCCCGGGAGGGGAGGGGGTTCACCCCTCCACTTT. This gives the protein CACPGRGGGSPLHF.

This sequence joins TRBV6-5 and TRBJ2-2, with D hard to call. Germline V CDR1 and CDR2: MNHEY, SVGAGI. The V end was cut by 0 bases, the J end by 0 bases, with 8 bases between. This CDR3 contains 16 residues. Here the CDR3 reads CASSYSPDSNTGELFF. The CDR3 DNA reads as TGTGCCAGCAGTTACTCGCCAGACTCGAACACCGGGGAGCTGTTTTTT.

The sample holds a few counts of this clone. This chain connects TRBV18 to TRBJ2-2; 8 nucleotides agree with TRBD2. The V gene end was trimmed by 2 bases and the J gene end by 1 base; junction bases not matched to a gene: 3. CDR3 length: 16 residues. CDR1 is KGHSH, CDR2 LQKENI, per germline. CDR3 amino acids: CASSPVTSGNTGELFF. The CDR3 bases are TGTGCCAGCTCACCAGTTACTAGCGGGAACACCGGGGAGCTGTTTTTT.

The genes are TRBV30 and TRBJ1-6, with 7 positions matching TRBD1. Germline lookup yields CDR1 GTSNPN and CDR2 SVGIG (reference sequence). The CDR3 is 14 residues long. V dropped 4 bases and J dropped 7; count of bases not matched to a gene: 7. The CDR3 nucleotides are TGTGCCTGGACCGTGACAGGGACGAATTCACCCCTCCACTTT. This sequence encodes CAWTVTGTNSPLHF.

This chain uses TRBV19 with TRBJ2-7; 7 bases match TRBD1. The trim removed 3 bases at V and 0 bases at J, leaving 5 bases unmatched. CDR1 and CDR2 from the germline V gene are LNHDA and SQIVND (reference sequence). The CDR3 totals 15 residues. The CDR3 here is CASSISTGSSYEQYF. In DNA form, the CDR3 reads TGTGCCAGTAGTATCTCGACAGGGAGCTCCTACGAGCAGTACTTC.

This clone appeared once. V usage is TRBV18 and J usage is TRBJ1-6; D unclear. This CDR3 contains 15 residues. Trimming took off 3 bases at V and 7 bases at J, with 13 bases between the two ends. CDR1 and CDR2 from the germline V gene are KGHSH and LQKENI. The CDR3 protein is CASSPGPPGNSPLHF. CDR3 sequence (DNA): TGTGCCAGCTCACCCGGGCCCCCGGGAAATTCACCCCTCCACTTT.

This clone occurred once. This chain links TRBV4-1 with TRBJ1-3; no definite D call. V lost 1 base, J lost 0 bases, and 10 bases lay in between. Germline V lookup: CDR1 MGHRA, CDR2 YSYEKL. This CDR3 comprises 16 residues. The CDR3 loop is CASSQAEALSGNTIYF. The CDR3 DNA reads as TGCGCCAGCAGCCAAGCCGAGGCCCTCTCTGGAAACACCATATATTTT.

CDR3 sequence reads: CASSLATTSRETQYF. CDR3 DNA sequence: TGCGCCAGCAGCTTGGCGACGACTAGCCGAGAGACCCAGTACTTC. The chain joins TRBV5-1 to TRBJ2-5; TRBD2 matches at 7 bases. The length of the CDR3 is 15 residues. Unmatched junction bases numbered 6, after V lost 0 bases and J lost 4 bases. Germline values: CDR1 SGHRS, CDR2 YFSETQ. Drawing the rest from reference TRBV5-1 and TRBJ2-5, the complete variable domain is KAGVTQTPRYLIKTRGQQVTLSCSPISGHRSVSWYQQTPGQGLQFLFEYFSETQRNKGNFPGRFSGRQFSNSRSEMNVSTLELGDSALYLCASSLATTSRETQYFGPGTRLLVL.